The 21 T cell receptor beta chains listed next were all sequenced from one sample in a study of T cell responses to AZD1222 COVID-19 vaccine. The repertoire was sequenced with immunoSEQ multiplex PCR; TCRdb's copy has only in-frame clones and lacks some. The repertoire consists of 160,000 or so clones, with about 85% occurring once and the leading ten covering 5.5% to 7%. Sequencing was performed on peripheral blood, taken after recovery from COVID-19. The source of these receptors is an adult who had recovered from COVID-19.

The chain links TRBV9 to TRBJ2-3; the match to TRBD2 covers 14 bases. The CDR3 runs 17 residues. Per the germline V gene, CDR1 is SGDLS and CDR2 is YYNGEE. The V segment lost 4 bases and the J segment 2 bases; nucleotides outside the gene matches: 6. CDR3 bases: TGTGCCAGCAGCTCTTCGACTAGCGGGAGGGCCACAGATACGCAGTATTTT. This encodes CASSSSTSGRATDTQYF.

This clone appeared a single time. The genes are TRBV9 and TRBJ2-7; D may be TRBD2 (6 bases). Looked up from germline, CDR1 is SGDLS and CDR2 is YYNGEE. V lost 3 bases, J lost 3 bases, and 16 bases lay in between. This CDR3 has 15 amino acids. DNA of the CDR3: TGTGCCAGCAGCGATCGGAGGGACCCGTACTACGAGCAGTACTTC. This sequence encodes CASSDRRDPYYEQYF.

The V call is TRBV29-1, the J call TRBJ2-7, with D perhaps matching TRBD1 or TRBD2 (5 bases each). The CDR3 runs to 13 residues. V lost 6 bases and J 1 base, leaving 13 bases between the germline ends. Germline V gene lookup returns CDR1 SQVTM and CDR2 ANQGSEA. The CDR3 bases are TGCAGCGTGGGGTGGGGGTCTTCCTACGAGCAGTACTTC. Protein: CSVGWGSSYEQYF.

The rearrangement joins TRBV27 to TRBJ1-1; 7 nucleotides agree with TRBD1. Germline V CDR1 and CDR2: MNHEY, SMNVEV (reference sequence). V shed 5 bases, J shed 6 bases, and the junction held 12 bases outside the gene matches. The CDR3 consists of 15 residues. The CDR3 DNA is TGTGCCAGCAGTACGTCTGCAGGGGGTTCTTCTGAAGCTTTCTTT. Translated, it gives CASSTSAGGSSEAFF.

The chain combines TRBV2 with TRBJ2-7; 7 nucleotides line up with TRBD1. The CDR3 spans 14 residues. The V gene end was trimmed by 8 bases and the J gene end by 6 bases; junction bases not matched to a gene: 13. In germline, CDR1 is SNHLY, CDR2 FYNNEI. Written as DNA, the CDR3 is TGTGCCAGCGCGTGGGACAGCTTGGGCGGCGAGCAGTACTTC. This gives the protein CASAWDSLGGEQYF.

This clone has a single count. The gene calls are TRBV5-1 and TRBJ1-1, with D possibly being TRBD1 (5 bases). CDR3 length: 15 residues. Looked up from germline, CDR1 is SGHRS and CDR2 is YFSETQ. Trimming took 3 bases from V and 5 from J, leaving 17 bases between them. In nucleotides, the CDR3 is TGCGCCAGCAGCTATGACAGCCAGAAGGGTACTGAAGCTTTCTTT. Translating it yields CASSYDSQKGTEAFF.

In DNA form, the CDR3 reads TGCGCCAGCAGTGAACTAGCGGGAAACTACGAGCAGTACTTC. As protein: CASSELAGNYEQYF. V and J are TRBV10-2 and TRBJ2-7; TRBD2 aligns across 10 bases. V lost 3 bases, J lost 3 bases, and 2 bases stayed unmatched. This CDR3 has 14 amino acids. Germline assignment: CDR1 WSHSY and CDR2 SAAADI.

The genes are TRBV7-2 and TRBJ2-1; D gene uncertain. V was cut by 1 base and J by 7 bases, with 8 bases left in between. The CDR3 is 13 residues long. Germline lookup yields CDR1 SGHTA and CDR2 FQGNSA. This chain's CDR3 is CASSLDHANEQFF. In nucleotides, the CDR3 is TGTGCCAGCAGCTTAGACCACGCAAATGAGCAGTTCTTC.

This clone has just a few counts. The V and J genes are TRBV2 and TRBJ2-1; D perhaps matches TRBD1 (5 bases). CDR1 is SNHLY, CDR2 FYNNEI, per germline. V gave up 2 bases and J gave up 7 bases, with 12 bases separating them. This CDR3 comprises 14 residues. In DNA, the CDR3 is TGTGCCAGCAGTGAATTGGGGCCAAGGAATGAGCAGTTCTTC. This translates into CASSELGPRNEQFF.

The V gene is TRBV5-1, the J gene TRBJ1-1; TRBD1 matches 7 bases. The CDR3 runs to 14 residues. Trimming took 4 bases from V and 3 from J; bases not matched to a gene: 6. Germline V CDR1 and CDR2: SGHRS, YFSETQ. Here the CDR3 reads CASSRGQSDTEAFF. The CDR3 DNA is TGCGCCAGCAGCCGGGGACAGTCGGACACTGAAGCTTTCTTT. The full variable domain, in which reference TRBV5-1 and TRBJ1-1 provide the parts outside the CDR3, is KAGVTQTPRYLIKTRGQQVTLSCSPISGHRSVSWYQQTPGQGLQFLFEYFSETQRNKGNFPGRFSGRQFSNSRSEMNVSTLELGDSALYLCASSRGQSDTEAFFGQGTRLTVV.

This clone was counted between two and nine times. The chain has TRBV5-1 and TRBJ2-7, with 7 bases aligning to TRBD1. The CDR3 length is 14 residues. V shed 0 bases and J 6 bases; nucleotides not matched to a gene: 6. The germline V gene has CDR1 SGHRS and CDR2 YFSETQ. The CDR3 region has the DNA TGCGCCAGCAGCTTGGGACAGGGATTTGCCGAGCAGTACTTC. Protein sequence: CASSLGQGFAEQYF.

DNA for the CDR3: TGCGCCAGCAGCATAAGACAGGGGGCTGATAGCAATCAGCCCCAGCATTTT. Its translation is CASSIRQGADSNQPQHF. The genes are TRBV4-1 and TRBJ1-5, with 10 positions matching TRBD1. The CDR3 has 17 residues. The trim removed 5 bases at V and 0 bases at J, leaving 7 bases unmatched. Germline loops: CDR1 MGHRA, CDR2 YSYEKL.

The chain joins TRBV20-1 to TRBJ1-5, with TRBD1 as a possible D gene (6 bases). The germline V and J ends were trimmed by 3 bases and 4 bases, with 13 bases remaining between them. The CDR3 has 14 amino acids. CDR1 is DFQATT and CDR2 is SNEGSKA in the germline V gene (reference sequence). Here the CDR3 reads CSASQGGGNQPQHF. The CDR3 DNA sequence: TGCAGTGCTAGTCAAGGGGGGGGGAATCAGCCCCAGCATTTT.

This chain links TRBV27 with TRBJ1-2; 8 bases match TRBD1. The V segment lost 5 bases and the J segment 4 bases; nucleotides outside the gene matches: 15. The germline V gene has CDR1 MNHEY and CDR2 SMNVEV (reference sequence). The CDR3 contains 17 residues. As DNA, the CDR3 is TGTGCCAGCAGTAAGGGGGGTGTCAGGGGGCCTAGCTATGGCTACACCTTC. Amino acid sequence: CASSKGGVRGPSYGYTF.

The J gene is TRBJ1-6, the V gene TRBV6-5, with D unresolved. Trimming left V 4 bases short and J 7 bases short, with 11 bases between. CDR3 length equals 14 residues. Germline CDR1 MNHEY, CDR2 SVGAGI. The CDR3 loop is CASSLNRGNSPLHF. CDR3 sequence (DNA): TGTGCCAGCAGTTTAAATAGAGGCAATTCACCCCTCCACTTT.

The genes are TRBV5-8 and TRBJ2-1; TRBD1 matches at 7 bases. V trimming: 6 bases; J trimming: 3 bases; junction bases outside the gene matches: 6. Germline lookup yields CDR1 SGHTS and CDR2 YDEGEE. The CDR3 contains 14 residues. The CDR3 region has the DNA TGTGCCAGCATCAAGGGGGCTGGCTACAATGAGCAGTTCTTC. It encodes CASIKGAGYNEQFF.

This clone appeared a few times. This chain links TRBV19 with TRBJ1-5; 7 bases line up with TRBD1. The trim removed 5 bases at V and 0 bases at J, leaving 4 bases unmatched. Germline assignment: CDR1 LNHDA and CDR2 SQIVND (reference sequence). This CDR3 is 15 amino acids long. The CDR3 nucleotides read TGTGCCAGTAGTTCGACAGGGTTTAGCAATCAGCCCCAGCATTTT. Translating gives CASSSTGFSNQPQHF.

This chain connects TRBV10-3 to TRBJ2-7, with D possibly being TRBD1 (6 bases). V lost 3 bases, J lost 1 base, and 10 bases lay in between. Germline V lookup: CDR1 ENHRY, CDR2 SYGVKD. The CDR3 has 14 residues. This CDR3 reads CAISEGRGSYEQYF. In DNA, the CDR3 is TGTGCCATCAGTGAAGGCAGGGGATCCTACGAGCAGTACTTC.

The V and J genes are TRBV19 and TRBJ2-3; D call uncertain. The CDR3 runs 13 residues. CDR1 and CDR2 from the germline V gene are LNHDA and SQIVND (reference sequence). Trimming took off 2 bases at V and 3 bases at J, with 6 bases between the two ends. The CDR3 sequence is CASSIYGTDTQYF. The CDR3 coding sequence is TGTGCCAGTAGTATATACGGTACAGATACGCAGTATTTT.

The rearrangement joins TRBV29-1 to TRBJ1-5, with 7 nucleotides matching TRBD1. The CDR3 has 13 amino acids. Germline V CDR1 and CDR2: SQVTM, ANQGSEA. After removal of 7 bases from V and 5 bases from J, the junction contained 8 bases not matched to a gene. The CDR3 bases are TGCAGCGCTACACAGGGGATGGATCAGCCCCAGCATTTT. It is translated as CSATQGMDQPQHF.

This sequence joins TRBV27 and TRBJ1-5; possibly TRBD1 for D (6 bases). The CDR3 has 15 residues. From germline, CDR1 is MNHEY and CDR2 SMNVEV (reference sequence). V lost 3 bases to trimming and J lost 6 bases, with 15 bases between them. DNA for the CDR3: TGTGCCAGCAGTTTGGACAGTGGGGGTAGTCAGCCCCAGCATTTT. Protein sequence: CASSLDSGGSQPQHF.